This T cell receptor beta chain was obtained from a study of shared clonotypes between healthy human individuals. Turning to the study itself: Donor ages ranged 18 to 49 years: a couple of women, a few men. Per donor, three plates held CD4 naive cells, three held CD4 memory, two held CD8 naive and one held CD8 memory.

As defined, naive CD8 cells were CD45RO-negative and positively selected for CCR7, with terminally differentiated effector memory CD45RA+ cells excluded. TCRdb keeps only in-frame clones here, not all; method: immunoSEQ multiplex PCR. The profile covers 560,000 or so clones, with 95% to 97% appearing a single time and about 0.11% taken by the ten largest. Germline CDR1 reads SEHNR; CDR2 reads FQNEAQ (reference sequence). The CDR3 length is 14 residues. Trimming removed 1 base from V and 3 bases from J, with 7 bases in between. Sequencing used naive CD8+ T cells sorted from blood. The sequence was collected from a woman in her thirties in good health. V usage is TRBV7-9 and J usage is TRBJ2-1; D is ambiguous. CDR3 loop: CASSLVSVYNEQFF. The CDR3 DNA sequence: TGTGCCAGCAGCTTAGTCTCGGTCTACAATGAGCAGTTCTTC. The variable domain in full, completed from reference TRBV7-9 and TRBJ2-1, reads DTGVSQNPRHKITKRGQNVTFRCDPISEHNRLYWYRQTLGQGPEFLTYFQNEAQLEKSRLLSDRFSAERPKGSFSTLEIQRTEQGDSAMYLCASSLVSVYNEQFFGPGTRLTVL.